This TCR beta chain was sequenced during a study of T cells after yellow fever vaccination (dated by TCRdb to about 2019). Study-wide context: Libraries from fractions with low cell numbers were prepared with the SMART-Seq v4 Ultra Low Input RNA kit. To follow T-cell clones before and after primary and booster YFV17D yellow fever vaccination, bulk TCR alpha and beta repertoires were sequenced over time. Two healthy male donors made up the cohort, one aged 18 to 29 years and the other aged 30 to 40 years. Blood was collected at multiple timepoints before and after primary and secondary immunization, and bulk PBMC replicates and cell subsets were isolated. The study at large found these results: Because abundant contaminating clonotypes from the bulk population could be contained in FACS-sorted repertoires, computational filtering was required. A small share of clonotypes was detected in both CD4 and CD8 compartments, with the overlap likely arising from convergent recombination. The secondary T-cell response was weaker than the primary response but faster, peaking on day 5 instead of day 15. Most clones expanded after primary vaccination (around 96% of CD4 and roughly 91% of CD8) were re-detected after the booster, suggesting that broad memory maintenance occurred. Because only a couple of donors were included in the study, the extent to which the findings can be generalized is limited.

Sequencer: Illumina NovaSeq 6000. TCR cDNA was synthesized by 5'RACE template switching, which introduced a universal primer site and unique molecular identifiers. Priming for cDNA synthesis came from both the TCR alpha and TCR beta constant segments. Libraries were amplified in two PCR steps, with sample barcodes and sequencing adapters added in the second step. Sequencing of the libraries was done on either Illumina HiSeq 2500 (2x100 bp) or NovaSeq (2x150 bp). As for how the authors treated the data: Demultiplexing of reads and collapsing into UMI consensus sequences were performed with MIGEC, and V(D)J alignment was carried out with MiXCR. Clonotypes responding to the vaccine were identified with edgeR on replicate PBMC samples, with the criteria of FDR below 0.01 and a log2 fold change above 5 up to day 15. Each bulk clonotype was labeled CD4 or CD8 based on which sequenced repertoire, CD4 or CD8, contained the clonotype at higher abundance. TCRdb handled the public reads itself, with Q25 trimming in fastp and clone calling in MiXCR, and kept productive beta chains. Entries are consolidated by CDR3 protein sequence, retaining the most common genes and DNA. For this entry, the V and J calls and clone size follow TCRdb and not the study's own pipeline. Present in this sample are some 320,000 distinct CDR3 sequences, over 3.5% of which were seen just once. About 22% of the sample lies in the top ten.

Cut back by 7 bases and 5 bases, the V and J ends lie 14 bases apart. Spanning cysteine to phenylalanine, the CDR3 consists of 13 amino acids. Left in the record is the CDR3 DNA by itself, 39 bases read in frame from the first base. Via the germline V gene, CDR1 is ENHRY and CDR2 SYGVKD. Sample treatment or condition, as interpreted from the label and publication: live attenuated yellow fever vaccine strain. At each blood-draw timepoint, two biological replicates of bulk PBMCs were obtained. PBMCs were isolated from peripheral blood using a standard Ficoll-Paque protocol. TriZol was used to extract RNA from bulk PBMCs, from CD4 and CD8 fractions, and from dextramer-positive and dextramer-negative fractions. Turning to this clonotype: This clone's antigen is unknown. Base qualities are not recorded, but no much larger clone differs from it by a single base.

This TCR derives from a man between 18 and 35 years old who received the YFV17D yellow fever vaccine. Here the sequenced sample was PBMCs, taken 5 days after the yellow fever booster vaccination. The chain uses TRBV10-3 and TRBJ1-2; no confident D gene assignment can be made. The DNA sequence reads TGTGCCATCACTCCCGCGGGGAGATATGGCTACACCTTC. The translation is CAITPAGRYGYTF.